This T cell receptor (beta chain) was sequenced for a study of monozygotic twins with inflammatory bowel disease. TCRdb reworked the 5' RACE reads into one entry per CDR3 protein, no DNA. The listing contains 300,000 to 350,000 distinct CDR3 sequences. CDR1 is SGHTA and CDR2 is FQGNSA in the germline V gene. The CDR3 has 12 amino acids. This receptor was obtained from a human donor with ulcerative colitis or Crohn's disease, or a healthy co-twin of an affected twin (not recorded which). The chain uses TRBV7-2 and TRBJ1-2. Sequencing was done on a sample of blood. The CDR3 reads CASSLGVYGYTF.